This T cell receptor beta chain was sequenced in a study of T cells after somatic rescue of genetic block. V shed 5 bases, J shed 4 bases, and the junction held 8 bases outside the gene matches. CDR3 length: 16 residues. Germline V lookup: CDR1 SGHTA, CDR2 FQGNSA. Generated by immunoSEQ multiplex PCR, the TCRdb table keeps only in-frame clones and is missing some. In the table there are about 72,000 clones, more than 75% of which are singletons. The V and J genes are TRBV7-2 and TRBJ2-3; 11 nucleotides agree with TRBD2. Input material: peripheral blood mononuclear cells (PBMCs). This TCR was recovered from a man aged 25-45 years. The CDR3 nucleotides are TGTGCCAGCAGCAATCTAGCGGGAGGAATAGCAGATACGCAGTATTTT. Its translation is CASSNLAGGIADTQYF.